Listed below are T cell receptor beta chains from one sample, sequenced in a study of CXCR3-negative and CXCR3-positive naive CD8 T cells. Reanalyzing the 5' RACE reads, TCRdb keeps one entry per CDR3 protein, without DNA. This specimen shows some 28,000 distinct CDR3 sequences; the ten leading clones hold about 9.4%. Sequencing was carried out using memory CD8+ T cells from blood. These receptors originate from a human donor in good health. Some clones in this sample may be carry-over from other donors' samples. The CDR3 runs from the conserved cysteine through the conserved F or W. The size field is filled for only some rows; it gives once, few, many or a size class.

v_gene	abundance	len	j_gene	CDR3aa
TRBV12-3/TRBV12-4	-	15	TRBJ2-2	CASSLLGRNTGELFF
TRBV28	-	11	TRBJ1-1	CASSSGTEAFF
TRBV29-1	-	14	TRBJ2-7	CSVEGDRESSEQYF
TRBV7-3	-	14	TRBJ2-1	CASSPRGNGGEQFF
TRBV29-1	-	12	TRBJ2-4	CSGGQVGNIQYF
TRBV13	-	16	TRBJ2-2	CASSLVDRELAGELFF
TRBV5-1	-	16	TRBJ2-7	CASSLAGRTLLDEQYF
TRBV4-3	-	17	TRBJ2-7	CASSPHQQGSYSYEQYF
TRBV12-3/TRBV12-4	-	16	TRBJ2-1	CASSPLLAGGYNEQFF
TRBV20-1	-	13	TRBJ1-1	CSARDPSGGGAFF
TRBV4-3	-	16	TRBJ2-5	CASSPSLLAGEETQYF
TRBV29-1	-	13	TRBJ1-1	CSVEGVLNTEAFF
TRBV9	-	13	TRBJ2-3	CASSAYHTDTQYF
TRBV7-3	-	13	TRBJ1-1	CASSSTVNTEAFF
TRBV5-1	-	16	TRBJ2-7	CASSLDWSGEGYEQYF
TRBV29-1	-	15	TRBJ2-1	CSVEEPGTGLNEQFF
TRBV5-1	-	18	TRBJ2-1	CASSLASGSKRSYNEQFF
TRBV27	-	15	TRBJ2-1	CASSPGLAGYNEQFF
TRBV4-2	-	15	TRBJ2-1	CASSQDSGSVNEQFF
TRBV28	medium-sized	15	TRBJ2-1	CASSLGGGLFDEQFF
TRBV6-5	-	14	TRBJ2-1	CASMGLASYNEQFF
TRBV7-3	large	14	TRBJ2-2	CASSLTGGTGELFF
TRBV27	-	16	TRBJ1-2	CASSLRGSSGYYGYTF
TRBV27	-	14	TRBJ2-1	CASSFTGPQNEQFF
TRBV20-1	-	13	TRBJ2-7	CSASPGGGYEQYF
TRBV2	medium-sized	18	TRBJ2-2	CASRSRTGRISNTGELFF
TRBV28	-	15	TRBJ2-5	CASSFGTGHQETQYF
TRBV15	-	13	TRBJ1-2	CATSWTANYGYTF
TRBV11-2	-	15	TRBJ2-7	CASSPWVGTTYEQYF
TRBV29-1	-	11	TRBJ1-2	CSVSGGEGYTF
TRBV7-9	-	15	TRBJ1-5	CASSLGPTSNQPQHF